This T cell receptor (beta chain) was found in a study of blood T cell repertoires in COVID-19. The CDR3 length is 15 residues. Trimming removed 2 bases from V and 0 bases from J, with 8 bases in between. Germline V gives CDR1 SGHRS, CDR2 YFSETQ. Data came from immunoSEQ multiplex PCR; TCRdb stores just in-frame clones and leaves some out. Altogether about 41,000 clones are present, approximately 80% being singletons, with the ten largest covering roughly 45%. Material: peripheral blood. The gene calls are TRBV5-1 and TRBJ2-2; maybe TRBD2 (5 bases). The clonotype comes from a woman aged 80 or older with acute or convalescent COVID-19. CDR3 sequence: CASSFIGANTGELFF. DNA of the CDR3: TGCGCCAGCAGCTTTATCGGGGCGAACACCGGGGAGCTGTTTTTT.